The clone carrying this T cell receptor (beta chain) was seen just once. Its specificity is not known. Using immunoSEQ multiplex PCR, the repertoire was profiled, and TCRdb retains in-frame clones only, with some absent. This table has some 2.4 million clones, approximately 94% appearing once. The sample comes from a study of shared clonotypes between healthy human individuals. Whole-study findings and limits: Though the depth was large, rarefaction showed that sorted-subset sequencing was incomplete. Among non-shared clonotypes, generation probabilities were lower than among those shared by all four donors. A few donors had 5% to 6% of their naive CD4 clonotypes in common.

Investigators divided CD4+ cells into CD45RA+ naive and CD45RA-negative memory subsets. Looked up from germline, CDR1 is LGHNT and CDR2 is FRNRAP. The length of the CDR3 is 13 residues. With 4 bases removed from V and 2 bases from J, the gap between germline ends came to 8 bases. The material sequenced was naive CD4+ T cells from PBMCs. Stated subset: CD45RA+ positively selected. This TCR came from a man aged 18 to 29 in good health. Some clones in this sample may be carry-over from other donors' samples. The rearrangement links TRBV12-5 to TRBJ2-5; D not resolved. The CDR3 is CASGSSAQETQYF. Written as DNA, the CDR3 is TGTGCTAGTGGTTCCTCCGCTCAAGAGACCCAGTACTTC.